Listed here are 15 T cell receptor beta chains from one sample, sequenced in a study of shared clonotypes between healthy human individuals. CD45RO negativity and positive selection for CCR7 defined naive CD8 cells, a population that excluded terminally differentiated effector memory CD45RA+ cells. Clones were read by immunoSEQ multiplex PCR, and TCRdb kept only the in-frame ones, dropping some. The sample carries about 820,000 clones, around 92% recorded once. The source material was naive CD8+ T cells sorted from blood. The receptors here all came from a young man in good health.

About this clone: At the DNA level, this CDR3 is encoded by other sequences in the same sample as well. The chain employs TRBV9 and TRBJ1-1, with no clear D. The CDR3 is made up of 13 amino acids. Germline V CDR1 and CDR2: SGDLS, YYNGEE. V was trimmed by 2 bases and J by 3 bases, leaving 8 bases between them. The CDR3 loop is CASSVGGHTEAFF. The CDR3 region has the DNA TGTGCCAGCAGCGTCGGCGGACACACTGAAGCTTTCTTT.

V gene TRBV27 combines with J gene TRBJ2-1; maybe TRBD1 (6 bases). Germline-derived CDR1 and CDR2 are MNHEY and SMNVEV (reference sequence). V gave up 10 bases and J gave up 3 bases, with 10 bases separating them. The CDR3 has 12 amino acids. The chain's CDR3 is CATQGGYNEQFF. The CDR3 coding sequence is TGTGCCACACAGGGCGGCTACAATGAGCAGTTCTTC.

This clone was counted a single time. This sequence joins TRBV7-9 and TRBJ2-2, with D hard to call. The CDR3 contains 15 residues. Trimming took off 0 bases at V and 3 bases at J, with 8 bases between the two ends. Germline CDR1 and CDR2: SEHNR and FQNEAQ (reference sequence). CDR3 sequence (DNA): TGTGCCAGCAGCTTAGCGAGCCCGTACACCGGGGAGCTGTTTTTT. Protein product: CASSLASPYTGELFF. Full variable domain (rest looked up from reference TRBV7-9 and TRBJ2-2): DTGVSQNPRHKITKRGQNVTFRCDPISEHNRLYWYRQTLGQGPEFLTYFQNEAQLEKSRLLSDRFSAERPKGSFSTLEIQRTEQGDSAMYLCASSLASPYTGELFFGEGSRLTVL.

The chain combines TRBV19 with TRBJ2-2; no clear D. The CDR3 runs 12 residues. V shed 3 bases and J shed 13 bases, with 12 bases lying between them. CDR1 and CDR2 from the germline V gene are LNHDA and SQIVND (reference sequence). Here the CDR3 DNA reads TGTGCCAGTAGTATTGGTGGCCTCGGGCTGTTTTTT. It is translated as CASSIGGLGLFF.

The V call is TRBV19, the J call TRBJ1-1; D may be TRBD1 (5 bases). In germline, CDR1 is LNHDA, CDR2 SQIVND (reference sequence). The CDR3 covers 14 residues. Trimming stripped 3 bases from V and 0 bases from J, with 8 bases between. The CDR3 protein is CASSMGGLNTEAFF. CDR3 in DNA: TGTGCCAGTAGTATGGGGGGACTGAACACTGAAGCTTTCTTT.

The rearrangement joins TRBV2 to TRBJ1-2, with D maybe TRBD1 (6 bases). This CDR3 contains 14 residues. CDR1 SNHLY and CDR2 FYNNEI come from the germline V gene. Trimming took off 7 bases at V and 8 bases at J, with 20 bases between the two ends. The CDR3 is CASTLGGGKSGYTF. The CDR3 DNA reads TGTGCCAGCACGTTGGGCGGGGGCAAGTCCGGCTACACCTTC.

The rearrangement links TRBV2 to TRBJ1-5; tentative D call: TRBD1 (6 bases). The germline V gene has CDR1 SNHLY and CDR2 FYNNEI. CDR3 length equals 14 residues. The V end was cut by 6 bases, the J end by 4 bases, with 13 bases between. CDR3 sequence (DNA): TGTGCCAGCAGCGACGGACAGTCAAATCAGCCCCAGCATTTT. Translating it yields CASSDGQSNQPQHF. Full variable domain (rest looked up from reference TRBV2 and TRBJ1-5): EPEVTQTPSHQVTQMGQEVILRCVPISNHLYFYWYRQILGQKVEFLVSFYNNEISEKSEIFDDQFSVERPDGSNFTLKIRSTKLEDSAMYFCASSDGQSNQPQHFGDGTRLSIL.

This chain joins TRBV7-9 and TRBJ2-1; D possibly corresponds to TRBD2 (6 bases). The CDR3 has 14 amino acids. Germline CDR1 SEHNR, CDR2 FQNEAQ (reference sequence). V shed 3 bases and J shed 5 bases, with 11 bases lying between them. The CDR3 DNA sequence: TGTGCCAGCAGCTTTGATAGCGGACACAATGAGCAGTTCTTC. Translating gives CASSFDSGHNEQFF.

V and J are TRBV4-1 and TRBJ2-7, with D possibly matching TRBD2 (6 bases). Trimming removed 2 bases from V and 0 bases from J, with 11 bases in between. Germline assignment: CDR1 MGHRA and CDR2 YSYEKL. CDR3 size: 15 residues. The CDR3 reads CASSQPAGSSYEQYF. The CDR3 DNA reads TGCGCCAGCAGCCAACCCGCGGGGAGCTCCTACGAGCAGTACTTC.

This clone was picked up a small number of times. The chain is built from TRBV29-1 and TRBJ1-1; D is possibly TRBD1 (6 bases). The ends were cut back, 6 bases at V and 1 base at J, with 9 bases in the middle. The germline V gene has CDR1 SQVTM and CDR2 ANQGSEA. The CDR3 is 12 residues long. Here the CDR3 reads CSVVGQNTEAFF. The CDR3, as DNA: TGCAGCGTCGTGGGACAGAACACTGAAGCTTTCTTT.

This clone has only one observation. This sequence joins TRBV7-6 and TRBJ2-1; D not resolved. The V gene's germline CDR1 is SGHVS and CDR2 FNYEAQ. The CDR3 is 15 amino acids. V dropped 4 bases and J dropped 8 bases, with 18 bases sitting between them. CDR3 amino acids: CASSSGLGASDEQFF. CDR3 coding DNA: TGTGCCAGCAGCTCCGGTCTTGGAGCGTCCGATGAGCAGTTCTTC.

V is TRBV7-8 and J is TRBJ2-7; 9 nucleotides match TRBD1. V trimming: 5 bases; J trimming: 1 base; junction bases outside the gene matches: 6. From germline, CDR1 is SGHVS and CDR2 FQNEAQ. The CDR3 is 15 amino acids. CDR3 in DNA: TGTGCCAGCAGCCCCGGGGGGACAGGGTCCTACGAGCAGTACTTC. The encoded protein is CASSPGGTGSYEQYF.

The rearrangement joins TRBV29-1 to TRBJ2-1; D remains ambiguous. Germline lookup yields CDR1 SQVTM and CDR2 ANQGSEA. V lost 1 base and J lost 2, with 15 bases in between. The CDR3 loop spans 16 amino acids. The CDR3 DNA reads TGCAGCGTTGAAGGGCAGGTAGCCCGAACCTACAATGAGCAGTTCTTC. This translates into CSVEGQVARTYNEQFF.

The gene calls are TRBV27 and TRBJ1-1, with D unclear. The CDR3 has 14 residues. V lost 5 bases to trimming and J lost 0 bases, with 10 bases between them. Per germline, CDR1 MNHEY and CDR2 SMNVEV (reference sequence). CDR3 sequence: CASSPLGMNTEAFF. The CDR3, as DNA: TGTGCCAGCAGTCCCTTGGGGATGAACACTGAAGCTTTCTTT.

The rearrangement uses TRBV27 and TRBJ2-7, with TRBD2 identical over 7 bases. The CDR3 extends over 16 amino acids. The germline V gene has CDR1 MNHEY and CDR2 SMNVEV (reference sequence). Unmatched junction bases numbered 16, after V lost 6 bases and J lost 5 bases. CDR3 sequence (DNA): TGTGCCAGCAGCTTAGCCCCAAGCTTTACTAGCGACGAGCAGTACTTC. It is translated as CASSLAPSFTSDEQYF.